These 12 T cell receptor beta chains came from one sample sequenced in a study of a mutant IDH1 vaccine in newly diagnosed glioma (dated by TCRdb to the early 2020s). The time point label of this sample denotes: week 23, last vaccination. Every vaccine dose consisted of 300 ug of a 20-mer mutant IDH1 peptide in Montanide, administered subcutaneously together with topical imiquimod. These receptors are not linked to any known antigen. The library came from the immunoSEQ multiplex PCR assay. TCRdb holds this immuneACCESS table with in-frame rearrangements only. Some clones are missing; in checked studies, unresolved V genes explain under half, and the rest has no known cause. This sample comprises 60,000 to 100,000 clones, 85% of them detected only once. The ten largest clones add up to 0.77% of the sample. Sample: PBMCs, taken from a glioma patient whose treatment included an IDH1 peptide vaccine. These receptors were obtained from a woman between 45 and 60 years old with glioma.

The gene calls are TRBV6-5 and TRBJ2-7; D remains ambiguous. CDR1 MNHEY and CDR2 SVGAGI come from the germline V gene. V lost 11 bases and J 0 bases, leaving 8 bases between the germline ends. The CDR3 contains 11 residues. The CDR3 spells CAVRSSYEQYF. The CDR3 DNA reads TGTGCCGTCCGGAGCTCCTACGAGCAGTACTTC.

The V gene is TRBV21-1, the J gene TRBJ2-5; the table's TRBD1 call for D was not verified on the DNA. TRBV21-1 is annotated as a pseudogene. The CDR3 has 14 residues. The CDR3 DNA follows: TGTGCCAGCAGCAAAGACCAGGGGCAAGAGACCCAGTACTTC. Translated, it gives CASSKDQGQETQYF.

This sequence joins TRBV28 and TRBJ2-4, with 9 bases lining up with TRBD1. Germline V gene lookup returns CDR1 MDHEN and CDR2 SYDVKM. There are 14 residues in the CDR3. The ends lost 6 bases at V and 6 bases at J; junction bases unmatched: 6. As DNA, the CDR3 is TGTGCCAGCAGCTTACAGGGGGCGGGAAACATTCAGTACTTC. Its protein is CASSLQGAGNIQYF. Filled out from reference TRBV28 and TRBJ2-4, the complete variable domain reads DVKVTQSSRYLVKRTGEKVFLECVQDMDHENMFWYRQDPGLGLRLIYFSYDVKMKEKGDIPEGYSVSREKKERFSLILESASTNQTSMYLCASSLQGAGNIQYFGAGTRLSVL.

V usage is TRBV5-1 and J usage is TRBJ1-1, with D perhaps TRBD1 (5 bases). The V gene lost 0 bases and the J gene lost 3 bases, with 9 bases spanning the gap. Germline CDR1 SGHRS, CDR2 YFSETQ. This CDR3 region has 14 residues. The CDR3 is CASSLGMGDTEAFF. DNA of the CDR3: TGCGCCAGCAGCTTGGGAATGGGGGACACTGAAGCTTTCTTT.

The chain carries TRBV5-4 and TRBJ1-1; D not resolved. V gave up 0 bases and J gave up 4 bases, with 7 bases separating them. There are 13 residues in the CDR3. CDR1 SGHNT and CDR2 YYREEE come from the germline V gene (reference sequence). The CDR3 loop is CASSLERATEAFF. DNA for the CDR3: TGTGCCAGCAGCTTGGAACGGGCCACTGAAGCTTTCTTT.

Points on this clone: At one of its ends the junction is not consistent with the germline gene, which may arise from a read error. This rearrangement joins TRBV29-1 to TRBJ1-1; no reliable D call. Germline values: CDR1 SQVTM, CDR2 ANQGSEA. The CDR3 totals 13 residues. CDR3 sequence reads: CSAEVQENTEAFF. Here the CDR3 DNA reads TGCAGCGCTGAAGTCCAGGAGAACACTGAAGCTTTCTTT. The complete variable domain, with remaining parts taken from reference TRBV29-1 and TRBJ1-1, reads SAVISQKPSRDICQRGTSLTIQCQVDSQVTMMFWYRQQPGQSLTLIATANQGSEATYESGFVIDKFPISRPNLTFSTLTVSNMSPEDSSIYLCSAEVQENTEAFFGQGTRLTVV.

The rearrangement links TRBV2 to TRBJ2-7; 13 bases are a match to TRBD2. CDR1 and CDR2 from the germline V gene are SNHLY and FYNNEI. The V segment lost 4 bases and the J segment 5 bases; nucleotides outside the gene matches: 5. The CDR3 consists of 15 residues. This CDR3 is CASSGLAGGFDEQYF. CDR3 DNA sequence: TGTGCCAGCAGTGGACTAGCGGGAGGATTCGACGAGCAGTACTTC.

The V and J genes are TRBV5-1 and TRBJ2-4, with D tentatively TRBD2 (5 bases). V lost 1 base and J lost 6, with 8 bases in between. The CDR3 covers 13 residues. Per germline, CDR1 SGHRS and CDR2 YFSETQ. The DNA for the CDR3 is TGCGCCAGCAGCTTGTTGGACTTAAACATTCAGTACTTC. As protein: CASSLLDLNIQYF.

The chain recombines TRBV19 with TRBJ1-2; D is unclear. Germline-derived CDR1 and CDR2 are LNHDA and SQIVND (reference sequence). V dropped 11 bases and J dropped 3 bases, with 10 bases sitting between them. This CDR3 is 11 amino acids long. The CDR3 DNA reads TGTGCCTCTATGGGAGACTATGGCTACACCTTC. This gives the protein CASMGDYGYTF. Supplemented by reference TRBV19 and TRBJ1-2, the full variable domain reads DGGITQSPKYLFRKEGQNVTLSCEQNLNHDAMYWYRQDPGQGLRLIYYSQIVNDFQKGDIAEGYSVSREKKESFPLTVTSAQKNPTAFYLCASMGDYGYTFGSGTRLTVV.

The chain joins TRBV5-4 to TRBJ2-5; the D is unclear. CDR3 length equals 16 residues. V was cut by 4 bases and J by 4 bases, with 20 bases left in between. Germline V gene sequence: CDR1 SGHNT, CDR2 YYREEE (reference sequence). CDR3 coding DNA: TGTGCCAGCAGCGACGGACGGGTAGGGAATCTAGAGACCCAGTACTTC. It translates to CASSDGRVGNLETQYF.

This rearrangement joins TRBV19 to TRBJ1-5; no clear D. Germline CDR1 reads LNHDA; CDR2 reads SQIVND (reference sequence). V was trimmed by 2 bases and J by 1 base, leaving 6 bases between them. CDR3 size: 14 residues. CDR3 in amino acids: CASSIFGSNQPQHF. CDR3 in DNA: TGTGCCAGTAGTATATTTGGGAGCAATCAGCCCCAGCATTTT.

This chain joins TRBV6-6 and TRBJ1-1; tentative D call: TRBD1 (5 bases). The CDR3 loop spans 14 amino acids. CDR1 is MNHNY, CDR2 SVGAGI, per germline (reference sequence). V was cut by 7 bases and J by 4 bases, with 16 bases left in between. CDR3 region: CASTKISGGTEAFF. DNA of the CDR3: TGTGCCAGCACCAAAATTTCCGGGGGCACTGAAGCTTTCTTT.